This paragraph reports one T cell receptor (beta chain). Participants comprised healthy donors of bone marrow. The PCR used 60 Vbeta and 13 Jbeta primers. The table came from immunoSEQ multiplex PCR; TCRdb's copy has only in-frame clones and leaves some out. The sample holds 150,000 to 200,000 clones; 65% to 80% are singletons and the top ten take roughly 3%. The data belong to a study of cytomegalovirus exposure and HLA in healthy donors. This CDR3 region has 16 residues. V shed 3 bases and J shed 0 bases, with 12 bases lying between them. Germline V gene lookup returns CDR1 SQVTM and CDR2 ANQGSEA. Source material: PBMCs. This sequence originates from a woman in her forties or fifties in good health and CMV-seropositive. The chain is built from TRBV29-1 and TRBJ2-6, with D perhaps TRBD1 (5 bases). This CDR3 is CSVDRATSSGANVLTF. In DNA form, the CDR3 reads TGCAGCGTTGACAGGGCTACAAGCTCTGGGGCCAACGTCCTGACTTTC.